This T cell receptor beta chain was recorded in a study of blood T cell repertoires in COVID-19. Looked up from germline, CDR1 is LNHNV and CDR2 is YYDKDF (reference sequence). Germline trimming cut 6 bases from V and 2 bases from J; bases unmatched to any gene: 7. The CDR3 extends over 16 amino acids. Profiling relied on immunoSEQ multiplex PCR, and the TCRdb table lists in-frame clones only, not all of them. This sample carries 65,000 to 85,000 clones, 70% to 90% of them seen once, and the ten largest clones take around 6%. The receptor was isolated from a man at least 80 years old with COVID-19, enrolled during active disease. The chain has TRBV15 and TRBJ1-5; TRBD1 matches at 10 bases. Sequencing used peripheral blood. Written as DNA, the CDR3 is TGTGCCACCAGGTTAGACAGGGGGCTAGGCAATCAGCCCCAGCATTTT. It yields the protein CATRLDRGLGNQPQHF.